The 21 T cell receptor beta chains below all came from one sample that was sequenced in a study of siplizumab effects on memory and regulatory T cells. Profiled with immunoSEQ multiplex PCR; TCRdb holds only in-frame clones, not every one. The sample shows 100,000 or so clones, about 94% of them seen only once. Sequenced material: non-Treg CD4+ T cells sorted from blood. Every receptor here comes from a human donor in good health.

The rearrangement links TRBV28 to TRBJ2-1, with 8 bases matching TRBD1. The CDR3 has 16 amino acids. V lost 6 bases, J lost 2 bases, and 9 bases stayed unmatched. Germline V gene data show CDR1 as MDHEN and CDR2 as SYDVKM. CDR3 amino acids: CASRRSGQVAYNEQFF. For the CDR3, the DNA is TGTGCCAGCAGACGATCGGGACAGGTCGCCTACAATGAGCAGTTCTTC. The full variable domain, rest sourced from reference TRBV28 and TRBJ2-1, is DVKVTQSSRYLVKRTGEKVFLECVQDMDHENMFWYRQDPGLGLRLIYFSYDVKMKEKGDIPEGYSVSREKKERFSLILESASTNQTSMYLCASRRSGQVAYNEQFFGPGTRLTVL.

This clone has only one observation. The chain recombines TRBV7-8 with TRBJ1-2; perhaps TRBD1 as D (5 bases). Trimming cost V 4 bases and J 6 bases, with 21 bases left between them. Germline-derived CDR1 and CDR2 are SGHVS and FQNEAQ. The CDR3 totals 16 residues. The CDR3 region has the DNA TGTGCCAGCAGCTCAAATGGGGGGACTCGCGCAAATGGCTACACCTTC. Translation: CASSSNGGTRANGYTF.

The V call is TRBV18, the J call TRBJ2-5; D not certain. Looked up from germline, CDR1 is KGHSH and CDR2 is LQKENI. Trimming took 1 base from V and 4 from J, leaving 7 bases between them. The CDR3 runs to 13 residues. In DNA form, the CDR3 reads TGTGCCAGCTCACCACGAGAAGGAGAGACCCAGTACTTC. Protein product: CASSPREGETQYF.

V and J are TRBV5-5 and TRBJ2-7; the D gene is possibly TRBD2 (6 bases). Looked up from germline, CDR1 is SGHKS and CDR2 is YYEKEE (reference sequence). Trimming stripped 8 bases from V and 4 bases from J, with 13 bases between. The CDR3 runs 12 residues. CDR3 protein: CARRSAGYEQYF. The CDR3 DNA reads TGTGCCAGGCGGAGTGCGGGGTACGAGCAGTACTTC.

The chain recombines TRBV7-2 with TRBJ2-3, with D tentatively TRBD1 or TRBD2 (5 bases each). Trimming removed 1 base from V and 8 bases from J, with 19 bases in between. This CDR3 is 16 amino acids long. From germline, CDR1 is SGHTA and CDR2 FQGNSA. CDR3 DNA: TGTGCCAGCAGCTTAGGAGGGACGAGTCTGATAGGTACGCAGTATTTT. Protein: CASSLGGTSLIGTQYF.

The rearrangement joins TRBV7-8 to TRBJ2-7, with a weak D call TRBD2 (7 bases). CDR1 is SGHVS and CDR2 is FQNEAQ in the germline V gene. The CDR3 runs to 14 residues. The germline V and J ends were trimmed by 1 base and 2 bases, with 9 bases remaining between them. CDR3 nucleotides: TGTGCCAGCAGCTTAGTCGGGGGGCCCTACGAGCAGTACTTC. It specifies CASSLVGGPYEQYF.

The chain links TRBV7-8 to TRBJ2-7, with 11 bases aligning to TRBD2. The CDR3 loop spans 15 amino acids. J was trimmed by 4 bases and V by 5 bases; bases with no gene match: 7. Looked up from germline, CDR1 is SGHVS and CDR2 is FQNEAQ. The CDR3 DNA is TGTGCCAGCAGCCGTACTAGCGGGGGACGGTACGAGCAGTACTTC. Amino acid sequence: CASSRTSGGRYEQYF.

V usage is TRBV5-8 and J usage is TRBJ1-4, with D uncertain. Trimming pared 5 bases from V and 5 bases from J, leaving 22 bases between. Germline-derived CDR1 and CDR2 are SGHTS and YDEGEE. The CDR3 is made up of 17 amino acids. The CDR3 sequence: CASSSRNRAWRNEKLFF. CDR3 coding DNA: TGTGCCAGCAGTTCTCGCAATCGCGCCTGGCGGAATGAAAAACTGTTTTTT.

The genes are TRBV28 and TRBJ1-4; no reliable D call. CDR1 and CDR2 (germline): MDHEN, SYDVKM. Trimming left V 3 bases short and J 5 bases short, with 10 bases between. The CDR3 is 14 residues long. The CDR3 nucleotides are TGTGCCAGCAGTTTCCCCGTTGGGAATGAAAAACTGTTTTTT. Translating it yields CASSFPVGNEKLFF. Using reference TRBV28 and TRBJ1-4 for the parts outside the CDR3, the full variable domain is DVKVTQSSRYLVKRTGEKVFLECVQDMDHENMFWYRQDPGLGLRLIYFSYDVKMKEKGDIPEGYSVSREKKERFSLILESASTNQTSMYLCASSFPVGNEKLFFGSGTQLSVL.

The chain recombines TRBV18 with TRBJ1-1; the match to TRBD1 covers 8 bases. The CDR3 is 18 amino acids. The V gene's germline CDR1 is KGHSH and CDR2 LQKENI. V lost 1 base, J lost 2 bases, and 12 bases stayed unmatched. Here the CDR3 reads CASSPQVGRGQLNTEAFF. The CDR3 nucleotides read TGTGCCAGCTCACCACAGGTCGGCAGGGGGCAACTCAACACTGAAGCTTTCTTT.

CDR3 sequence (DNA): TGTGCCACCCATAGCGGGAGGGCCGTCACCGGGGAGCTGTTTTTT. Translation gives CATHSGRAVTGELFF. This chain connects TRBV6-1 to TRBJ2-2; TRBD2 agrees at 11 bases. Germline CDR1 is MNHNS and CDR2 is SASEGT. The CDR3 runs 15 residues. With 10 bases clipped from V and 4 bases from J, the junction kept 8 bases outside the gene matches.

V and J are TRBV29-1 and TRBJ2-3; TRBD2 matches 8 bases. Trimming took 7 bases from V and 2 from J; bases not matched to a gene: 8. Germline V gene sequence: CDR1 SQVTM, CDR2 ANQGSEA. The CDR3 consists of 14 residues. The CDR3 DNA reads TGCAGCGCACCCAGCGGGGGTCCCACAGATACGCAGTATTTT. As protein: CSAPSGGPTDTQYF.

CDR3 loop: CASSRPGSSGANVLTF. Here the CDR3 DNA reads TGTGCCAGCAGCCGACCGGGCAGCTCTGGGGCCAACGTCCTGACTTTC. The V gene is TRBV7-9, the J gene TRBJ2-6; no clear D. Per germline, CDR1 SEHNR and CDR2 FQNEAQ (reference sequence). The length of the CDR3 is 16 residues. Between the trimmed V and J ends, which lost 5 bases and 0 bases, there was a span of 11 bases.

The genes are TRBV29-1 and TRBJ2-1; weak D call: TRBD2 (6 bases). CDR3 size: 12 residues. Deletions cut 6 bases from V and 10 bases from J, with 16 bases between. Germline V gives CDR1 SQVTM, CDR2 ANQGSEA. This chain's CDR3 is CSVPSEVGEQFF. The DNA for the CDR3 is TGCAGCGTCCCTAGCGAAGTGGGCGAGCAGTTCTTC.

V usage is TRBV9 and J usage is TRBJ2-1; perhaps TRBD2 as D (5 bases). Germline CDR1 and CDR2: SGDLS and YYNGEE. This CDR3 is 15 amino acids long. V gave up 0 bases and J gave up 0 bases, with 7 bases separating them. The CDR3 nucleotides are TGTGCCAGCAGCGTAGCTGGAGGCTCCTACAATGAGCAGTTCTTC. It codes for CASSVAGGSYNEQFF.

The chain joins TRBV18 to TRBJ1-1; D gene uncertain. Trimming shortened V by 3 bases and J by 2 bases, and 13 bases separated the two germline ends. The CDR3 is 15 amino acids. Germline-derived CDR1 and CDR2 are KGHSH and LQKENI. The CDR3 spells CASSPRRADNTEAFF. In DNA form, the CDR3 reads TGTGCCAGCTCACCTCGACGGGCAGACAACACTGAAGCTTTCTTT.

The rearrangement uses TRBV7-8 and TRBJ2-3, with 11 bases matching TRBD2. The J segment lost 5 bases and the V segment lost 1 base, leaving 5 bases of the junction unmatched. The germline CDR1 and CDR2 sequences are SGHVS and FQNEAQ. This CDR3 spans 16 amino acids. CDR3 in amino acids: CASSLELAGERDTQYF. The CDR3 nucleotides read TGTGCCAGCAGCTTAGAACTAGCGGGAGAAAGAGATACGCAGTATTTT.

The CDR3 DNA sequence: TGTGCCAGCAGCCACCCGGGACAGGGGGCGTACTCCTACAATGAGCAGTTCTTC. As protein: CASSHPGQGAYSYNEQFF. This sequence joins TRBV7-2 and TRBJ2-1; TRBD1 aligns across 12 bases. Germline values: CDR1 SGHTA, CDR2 FQGNSA. The V and J ends lost 5 bases and 0 bases, in that order; junction bases with no gene match: 8. The CDR3 has 18 amino acids.

J is TRBJ2-1 and V is TRBV19; TRBD2 agrees at 8 bases. Germline V gene data show CDR1 as LNHDA and CDR2 as SQIVND (reference sequence). This CDR3 is built from 16 residues. The J segment lost 10 bases and the V segment lost 7 bases, leaving 18 bases of the junction unmatched. CDR3 region: CASTLTSVPSLGEQFF. CDR3 DNA sequence: TGTGCCAGTACCCTGACTAGCGTCCCTTCCCTAGGAGAGCAGTTCTTC.

V is TRBV28 and J is TRBJ2-7; D is ambiguous. Deletions cut 2 bases from V and 7 bases from J, with 9 bases between. The germline V gene encodes CDR1 MDHEN and CDR2 SYDVKM. The CDR3 is 12 amino acids. CDR3 DNA: TGTGCCAGCAGTTTACCGGTCGGAGAGCAGTACTTC. It specifies CASSLPVGEQYF.

This sequence joins TRBV30 and TRBJ1-3; D is unclear. This CDR3 contains 12 residues. Trimming removed 5 bases from V and 4 bases from J, with 9 bases in between. The germline CDR1 and CDR2 sequences are GTSNPN and SVGIG (reference sequence). As DNA, the CDR3 is TGTGCCTGGGGGCCACGGGGAAACACCATATATTTT. This sequence encodes CAWGPRGNTIYF.